The 4 T cell receptor beta chains below were found in one sample sequenced in a study of blood T cell repertoires in COVID-19. The table came from immunoSEQ multiplex PCR; TCRdb's copy has only in-frame clones and leaves some out. The data hold around 280,000 clones, with over 85% observed a single time. The sequencing input was peripheral blood. These receptors were collected from a woman in her 30s with COVID-19, enrolled during active disease.

The chain links TRBV5-4 to TRBJ1-2; 7 bases are shared with TRBD1. Unmatched junction bases numbered 10, after V lost 3 bases and J lost 14 bases. The germline CDR1 and CDR2 sequences are SGHNT and YYREEE (reference sequence). The CDR3 loop spans 12 amino acids. The CDR3 here is CASSYSTGTRTF. DNA for the CDR3: TGTGCCAGCAGCTACTCGACAGGGACTCGTACCTTC.

V and J are TRBV6-1 and TRBJ1-1; 8 nucleotides align to TRBD1. The length of the CDR3 is 13 residues. Unmatched junction bases numbered 9, after V lost 10 bases and J lost 5 bases. Germline V gives CDR1 MNHNS, CDR2 SASEGT. CDR3 in amino acids: CATSRQGKTEAFF. CDR3 coding DNA: TGTGCCACCTCAAGACAGGGGAAGACTGAAGCTTTCTTT.

J is TRBJ2-3 and V is TRBV6-2 or TRBV6-3; a possible D gene is TRBD1 (6 bases). CDR1 is MNHEY, CDR2 SVGEGT, per germline. The V gene lost 6 bases and the J gene lost 3 bases, with 22 bases spanning the gap. This CDR3 comprises 17 residues. The CDR3: CASSPGVSIQGTDTQYF. The CDR3 bases are TGTGCCAGCAGCCCAGGGGTCTCCATACAGGGAACAGATACGCAGTATTTT.

The rearrangement links TRBV5-1 to TRBJ1-2; D may be TRBD1 (5 bases). CDR1 is SGHRS, CDR2 YFSETQ, per germline. This CDR3 is 15 amino acids long. V was pared by 1 base and J by 4 bases, with 14 bases between. CDR3 region: CASSLTPTVPYGYTF. As DNA, the CDR3 is TGCGCCAGCAGCTTGACCCCGACAGTTCCCTATGGCTACACCTTC.